This T cell receptor (beta chain) comes out of a study of control samples from healthy donors and cancer patients. With 9 bases removed from V and 6 bases from J, the gap between germline ends came to 15 bases. The germline gives CDR1 ENHRY, CDR2 SYGVKD. There are 13 residues in the CDR3. Profiling relied on immunoSEQ multiplex PCR, and the TCRdb table lists in-frame clones only, not all of them. The data hold about 53,000 clones, with approximately 90% observed a single time. The sequence came from a man in his 60s with head and neck cancer. V gene TRBV10-3 combines with J gene TRBJ2-1; D is unclear. Sample: PBMCs. Here the CDR3 reads CAISQLSANEQFF. The CDR3 DNA reads as TGTGCCATTTCTCAGCTGTCGGCCAATGAGCAGTTCTTC.